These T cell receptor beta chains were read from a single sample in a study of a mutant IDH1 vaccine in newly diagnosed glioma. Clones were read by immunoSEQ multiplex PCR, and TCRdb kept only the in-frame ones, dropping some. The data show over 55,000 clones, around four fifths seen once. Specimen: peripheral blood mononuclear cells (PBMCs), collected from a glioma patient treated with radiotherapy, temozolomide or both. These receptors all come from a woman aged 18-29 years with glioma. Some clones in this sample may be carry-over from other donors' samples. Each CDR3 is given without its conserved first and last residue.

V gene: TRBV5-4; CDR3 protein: ASLRGGQSTDTQY
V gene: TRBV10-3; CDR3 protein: AINEGQDRNTEAF
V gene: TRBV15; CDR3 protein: ATSRGGNTIY
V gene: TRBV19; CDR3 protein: ASTSGQGTDTQY
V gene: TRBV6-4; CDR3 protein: ASSLAGRQDTQY
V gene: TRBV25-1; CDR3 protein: ASSRADASYGYT
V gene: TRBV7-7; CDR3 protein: ASSPGASGSRGFYNEQF
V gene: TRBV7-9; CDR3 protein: ASSAPAEYGYT
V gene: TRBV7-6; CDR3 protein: ASSPPRGFTDTQY
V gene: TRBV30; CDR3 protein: AWSVGGGYGYT
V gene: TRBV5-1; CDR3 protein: ASSLGETGGETQY
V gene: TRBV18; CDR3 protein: ASSRGTGGIQPQH
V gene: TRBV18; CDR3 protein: ASSQGMTTTDTQY
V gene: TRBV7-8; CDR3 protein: ASSALGQGAAGNTIY
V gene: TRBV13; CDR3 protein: ASSFIGLAGSGYEQY
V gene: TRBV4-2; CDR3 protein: ASSQGGGELF
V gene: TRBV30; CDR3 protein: AWSHGGRGMNQPQH
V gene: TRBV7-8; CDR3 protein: ASSDPGGPGYEQY
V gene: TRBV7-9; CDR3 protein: ASSPGQGAITEAF
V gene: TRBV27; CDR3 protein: ASSLLAVNTEAF
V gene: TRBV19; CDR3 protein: ASSFGGNQPQH
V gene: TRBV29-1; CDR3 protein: SVDLTGGLNQPQH
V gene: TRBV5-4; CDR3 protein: ASSSGTGIISTEQY
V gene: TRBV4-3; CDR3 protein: ASSQEFGNSPLH
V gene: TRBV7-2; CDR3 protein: ASSLMNILH
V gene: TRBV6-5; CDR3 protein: ASSSYLLRINYGYT
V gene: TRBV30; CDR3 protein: AWISVNTEAF
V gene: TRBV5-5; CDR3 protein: ASSASGPSYEQY
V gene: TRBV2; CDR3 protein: ASPGGVSGANVLT
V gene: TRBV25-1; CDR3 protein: AITGAGTYNEQF
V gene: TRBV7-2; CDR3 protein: ASSPYGRGYEQY
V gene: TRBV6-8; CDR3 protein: ASSYSGGDTEAF
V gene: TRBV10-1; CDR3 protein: ASSERGSSYNEQF
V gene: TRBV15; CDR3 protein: ATSSQWSGNTIY
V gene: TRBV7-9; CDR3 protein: ASSFGGTGGFGTEAF
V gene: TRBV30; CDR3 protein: AWSGEGGGYGYT
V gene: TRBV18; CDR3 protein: ASSPTGDGYGYT
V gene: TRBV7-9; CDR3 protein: ASSLEKGSFYNSPLH
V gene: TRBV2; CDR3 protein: ASSSAGGGGYT
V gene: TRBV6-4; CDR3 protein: ASSDSSPQSSGANVLT
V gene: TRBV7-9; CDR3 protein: ASSAGPNQETQY
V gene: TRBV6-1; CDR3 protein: ASSGPPGHPKTNYGYT
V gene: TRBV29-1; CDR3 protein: SVSGETGSADTQY
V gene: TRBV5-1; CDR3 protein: ASSSGLPGETQY
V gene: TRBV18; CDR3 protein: ASSPMGPPNTGELF
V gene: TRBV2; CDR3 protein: ASSTQGRQPQH
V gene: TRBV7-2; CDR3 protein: ASSEPGNQPQH
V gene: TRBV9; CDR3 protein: ASSVAEGNTIY
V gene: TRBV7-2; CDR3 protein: ASSLPDRPYGYT
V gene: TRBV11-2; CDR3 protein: ASSFERNQPQH
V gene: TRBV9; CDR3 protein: ASSVVGGAHTEAF